This T cell receptor (beta chain) was found in a study of T cells after yellow fever vaccination. Findings and limits, study-wide: The secondary response was weaker, and its peak arrived faster, on day 5 versus 15.

The germline CDR1 and CDR2 sequences are MGHRA and YSYEKL. This CDR3 has 17 residues. Trimming shortened V by 4 bases and J by 5 bases, and 24 bases separated the two germline ends. This clonotype appeared a few times. The antigen is not known. It was through 5'RACE template switching that TCR cDNA was made, with a universal primer site and UMIs added. In TCRdb, the 5' RACE reads were re-called with MiXCR into one record per CDR3 protein. The profile shows under 400,000 distinct CDR3 sequences, 12% of them singletons. J is TRBJ2-7 and V is TRBV4-1, with D unresolved. The clonotype comes from a man aged 18 to 30 who received the YFV17D yellow fever vaccine. Sample: CD4+ T cells sorted from PBMCs, taken 15 days after the yellow fever booster vaccination. Here the CDR3 reads CASSPLISRLVKNEQYF. CDR3 coding DNA: TGCGCCAGCAGCCCCTTAATCTCCAGGTTAGTTAAGAACGAGCAGTACTTC.